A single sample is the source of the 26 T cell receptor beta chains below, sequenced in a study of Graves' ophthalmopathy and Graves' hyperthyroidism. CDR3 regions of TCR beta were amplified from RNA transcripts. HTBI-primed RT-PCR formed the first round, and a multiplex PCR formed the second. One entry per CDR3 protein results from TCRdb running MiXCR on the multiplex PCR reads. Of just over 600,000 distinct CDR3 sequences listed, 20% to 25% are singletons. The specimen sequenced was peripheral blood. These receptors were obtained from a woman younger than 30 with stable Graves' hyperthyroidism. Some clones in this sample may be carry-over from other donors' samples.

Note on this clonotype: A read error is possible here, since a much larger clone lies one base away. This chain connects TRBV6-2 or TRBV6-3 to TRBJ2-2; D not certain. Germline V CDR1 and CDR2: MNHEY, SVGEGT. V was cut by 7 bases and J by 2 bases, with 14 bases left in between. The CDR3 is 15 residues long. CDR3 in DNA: TGTGCCAGCATCACGACCGACGGTAACACCGGGGAGCTGTTTTTT. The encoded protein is CASITTDGNTGELFF.

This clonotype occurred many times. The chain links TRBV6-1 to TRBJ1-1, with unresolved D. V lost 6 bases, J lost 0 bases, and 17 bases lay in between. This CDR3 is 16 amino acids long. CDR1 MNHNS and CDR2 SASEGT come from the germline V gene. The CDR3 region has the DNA TGTGCCAGCAGCCAAGATAGGTCCAGTCTGAACACTGAAGCTTTCTTT. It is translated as CASSQDRSSLNTEAFF.

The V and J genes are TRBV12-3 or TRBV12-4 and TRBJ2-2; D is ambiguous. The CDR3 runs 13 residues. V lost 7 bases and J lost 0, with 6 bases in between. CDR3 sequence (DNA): TGTGCCAGCACCCACACGAACACCGGGGAGCTGTTTTTT. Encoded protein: CASTHTNTGELFF.

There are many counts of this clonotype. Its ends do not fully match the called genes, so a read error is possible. CDR3 protein: CASSLRSNTEAFF. CDR3 nucleotides: TGTGCCAGTAGCTTACGTTCGAACACTGAAGCTTTCTTT. The chain uses TRBV11-2 and TRBJ1-1; D call uncertain. CDR1 SGHAT and CDR2 FQNNGV come from the germline V gene. The CDR3 runs 13 residues.

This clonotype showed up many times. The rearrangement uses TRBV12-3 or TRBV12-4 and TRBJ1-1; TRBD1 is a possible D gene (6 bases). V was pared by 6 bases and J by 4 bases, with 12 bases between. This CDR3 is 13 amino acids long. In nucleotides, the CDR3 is TGTGCCAGCAGGACCACAGGGTTCACTGAAGCTTTCTTT. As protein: CASRTTGFTEAFF.

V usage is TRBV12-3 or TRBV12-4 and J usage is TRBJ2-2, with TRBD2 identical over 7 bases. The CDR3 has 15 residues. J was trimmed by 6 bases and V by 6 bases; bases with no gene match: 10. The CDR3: CASRRLAGAAGELFF. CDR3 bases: TGTGCCAGCAGACGTCTGGCGGGAGCTGCCGGGGAGCTGTTTTTT.

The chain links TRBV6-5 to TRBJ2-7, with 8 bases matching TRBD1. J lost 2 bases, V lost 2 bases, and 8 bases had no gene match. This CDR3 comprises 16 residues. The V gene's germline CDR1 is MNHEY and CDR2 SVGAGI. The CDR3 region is CASSYLRDRRTYEQYF. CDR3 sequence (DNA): TGTGCCAGCAGTTACCTCCGGGACAGGAGAACCTACGAGCAGTACTTC.

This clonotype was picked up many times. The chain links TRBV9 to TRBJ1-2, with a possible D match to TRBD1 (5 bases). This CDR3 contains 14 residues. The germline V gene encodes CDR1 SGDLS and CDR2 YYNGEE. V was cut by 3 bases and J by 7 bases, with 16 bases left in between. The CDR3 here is CASSEDLLRGGYTF. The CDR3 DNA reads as TGTGCCAGCAGCGAGGACCTACTTAGGGGTGGCTACACCTTC.

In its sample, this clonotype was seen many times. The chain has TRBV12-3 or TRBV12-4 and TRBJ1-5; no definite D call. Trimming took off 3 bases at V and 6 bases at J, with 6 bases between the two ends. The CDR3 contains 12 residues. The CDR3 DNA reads TGTGCCAGCAGTTTCAAGCTTCAGCCCCAGCATTTT. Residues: CASSFKLQPQHF.

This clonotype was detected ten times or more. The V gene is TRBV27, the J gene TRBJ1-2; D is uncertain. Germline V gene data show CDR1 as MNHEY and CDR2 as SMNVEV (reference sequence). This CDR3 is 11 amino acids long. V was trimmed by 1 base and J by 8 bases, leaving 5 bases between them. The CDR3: CASSLWPGYTF. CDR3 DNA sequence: TGTGCCAGCAGTTTATGGCCCGGCTACACCTTC.

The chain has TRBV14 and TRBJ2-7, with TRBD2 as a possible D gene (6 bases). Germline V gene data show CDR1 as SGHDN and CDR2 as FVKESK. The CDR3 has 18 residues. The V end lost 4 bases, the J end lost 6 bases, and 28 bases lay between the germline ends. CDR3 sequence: CASSREINSGTLRSEQYF. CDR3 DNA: TGTGCCAGCAGCCGTGAGATAAATAGCGGAACATTACGTAGCGAGCAGTACTTC.

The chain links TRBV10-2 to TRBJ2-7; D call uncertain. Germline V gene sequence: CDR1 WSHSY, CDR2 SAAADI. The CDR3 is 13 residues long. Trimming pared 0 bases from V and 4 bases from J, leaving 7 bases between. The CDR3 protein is CASSESRVYEQYF. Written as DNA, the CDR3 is TGCGCCAGCAGTGAGTCGAGAGTTTACGAGCAGTACTTC.

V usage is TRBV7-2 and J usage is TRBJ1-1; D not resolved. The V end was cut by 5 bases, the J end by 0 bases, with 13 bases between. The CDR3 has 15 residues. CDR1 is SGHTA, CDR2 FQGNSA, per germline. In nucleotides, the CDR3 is TGTGCCAGCAGCATCGGACGGGGAATGAACACTGAAGCTTTCTTT. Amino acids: CASSIGRGMNTEAFF.

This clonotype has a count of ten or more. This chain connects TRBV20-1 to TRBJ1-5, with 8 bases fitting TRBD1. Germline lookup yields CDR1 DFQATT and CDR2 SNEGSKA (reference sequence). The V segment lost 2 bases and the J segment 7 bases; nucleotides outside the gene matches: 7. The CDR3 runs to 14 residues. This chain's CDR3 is CSARFGQGGQPQHF. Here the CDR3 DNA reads TGCAGTGCTAGATTCGGACAGGGAGGGCAGCCCCAGCATTTT.

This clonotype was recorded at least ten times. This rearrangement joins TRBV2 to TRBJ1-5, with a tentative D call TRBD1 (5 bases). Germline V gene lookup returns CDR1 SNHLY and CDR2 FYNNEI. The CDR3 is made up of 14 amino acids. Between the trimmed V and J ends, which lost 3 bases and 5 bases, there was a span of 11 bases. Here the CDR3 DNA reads TGTGCCAGCAGTGAGAGGACATCTTATCAGCCCCAGCATTTT. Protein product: CASSERTSYQPQHF.

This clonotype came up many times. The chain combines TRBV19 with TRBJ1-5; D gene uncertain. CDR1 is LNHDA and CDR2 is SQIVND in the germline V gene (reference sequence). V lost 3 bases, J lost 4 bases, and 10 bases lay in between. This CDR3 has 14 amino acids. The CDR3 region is CASSIFLSNQPQHF. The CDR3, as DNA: TGTGCCAGTAGTATCTTCCTTTCGAATCAGCCCCAGCATTTT.

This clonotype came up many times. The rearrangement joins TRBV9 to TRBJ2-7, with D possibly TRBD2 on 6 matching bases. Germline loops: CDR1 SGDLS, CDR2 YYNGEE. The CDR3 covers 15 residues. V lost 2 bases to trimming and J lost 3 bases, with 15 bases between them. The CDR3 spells CASSVLLRGNYEQYF. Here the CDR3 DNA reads TGTGCCAGCAGCGTCCTCTTGCGGGGTAACTACGAGCAGTACTTC.

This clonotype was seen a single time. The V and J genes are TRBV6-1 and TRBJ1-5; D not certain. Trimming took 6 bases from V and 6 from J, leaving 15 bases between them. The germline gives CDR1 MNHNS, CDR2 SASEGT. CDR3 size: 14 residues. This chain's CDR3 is CASRTFGGGQPQHF. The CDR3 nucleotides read TGTGCCAGCAGAACTTTCGGCGGCGGTCAGCCCCAGCATTTT.

The CDR3 nucleotides read TGTGCCAGCAGTTTAGAACAGGGGCAAGAGACCCAGTACTTC. Its protein product is CASSLEQGQETQYF. V usage is TRBV12-3 or TRBV12-4 and J usage is TRBJ2-5; 7 positions agree with TRBD1. V gave up 1 base and J gave up 2 bases; unmatched junction bases: 1. This CDR3 has 14 residues.

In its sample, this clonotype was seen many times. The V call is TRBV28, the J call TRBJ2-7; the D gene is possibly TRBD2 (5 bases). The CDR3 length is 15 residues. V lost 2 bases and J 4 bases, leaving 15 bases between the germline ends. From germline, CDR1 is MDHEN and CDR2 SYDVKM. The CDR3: CASSLPSLGAYEQYF. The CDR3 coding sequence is TGTGCCAGCAGTTTACCGTCACTAGGAGCGTACGAGCAGTACTTC.

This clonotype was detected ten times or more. CDR3 protein: CASRKGSQPYEQYF. In nucleotides, the CDR3 is TGTGCCAGCAGAAAAGGGTCGCAACCCTACGAGCAGTACTTC. The genes are TRBV6-1 and TRBJ2-7; the D is unclear. This CDR3 spans 14 amino acids. Trimming pared 6 bases from V and 2 bases from J, leaving 14 bases between. Germline V lookup: CDR1 MNHNS, CDR2 SASEGT.

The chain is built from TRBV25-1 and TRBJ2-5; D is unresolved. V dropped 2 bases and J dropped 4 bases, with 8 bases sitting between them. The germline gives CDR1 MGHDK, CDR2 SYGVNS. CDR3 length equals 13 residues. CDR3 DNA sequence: TGTGCCAGCAGTGAAGCCCCGGTAGAGACCCAGTACTTC. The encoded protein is CASSEAPVETQYF.

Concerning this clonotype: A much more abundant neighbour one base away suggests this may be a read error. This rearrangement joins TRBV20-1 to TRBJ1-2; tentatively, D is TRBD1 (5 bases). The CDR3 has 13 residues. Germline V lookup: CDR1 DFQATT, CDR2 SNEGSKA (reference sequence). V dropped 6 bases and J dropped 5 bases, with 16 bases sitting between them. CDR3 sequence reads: CSAWGTLVYGYTF. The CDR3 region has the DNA TGCAGTGCATGGGGGACTTTAGTTTATGGCTACACCTTC.

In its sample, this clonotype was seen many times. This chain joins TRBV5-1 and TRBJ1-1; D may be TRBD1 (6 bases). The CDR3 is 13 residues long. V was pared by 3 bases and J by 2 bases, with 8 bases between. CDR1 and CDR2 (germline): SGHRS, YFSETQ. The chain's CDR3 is CASSWTDNTEAFF. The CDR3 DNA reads TGCGCCAGCAGCTGGACAGACAACACTGAAGCTTTCTTT.

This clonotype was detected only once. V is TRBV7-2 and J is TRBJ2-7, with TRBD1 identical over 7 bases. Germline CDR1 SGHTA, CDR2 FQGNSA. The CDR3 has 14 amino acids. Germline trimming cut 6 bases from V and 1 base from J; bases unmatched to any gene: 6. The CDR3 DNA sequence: TGTGCCAGCAGTACCCCGGGACAGTCCTACGAGCAGTACTTC. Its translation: CASSTPGQSYEQYF. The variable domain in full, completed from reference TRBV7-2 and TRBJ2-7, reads GAGVSQSPSNKVTEKGKDVELRCDPISGHTALYWYRQSLGQGLEFLIYFQGNSAPDKSGLPSDRFSAERTGGSVSTLTIQRTQQEDSAVYLCASSTPGQSYEQYFGPGTRLTVT.

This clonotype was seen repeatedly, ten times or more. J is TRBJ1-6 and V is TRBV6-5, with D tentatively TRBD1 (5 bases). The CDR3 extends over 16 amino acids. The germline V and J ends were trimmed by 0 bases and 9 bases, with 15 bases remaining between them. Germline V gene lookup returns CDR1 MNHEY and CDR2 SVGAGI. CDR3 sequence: CASSYSEGRFGSPLHF. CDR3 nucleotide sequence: TGTGCCAGCAGTTACTCGGAGGGGAGGTTCGGTTCACCCCTCCACTTT.